This T cell receptor (beta chain) stems from a study of CD8 T cells in ankylosing spondylitis. This clonotype was picked up many times. TCRdb re-analysed the 5' RACE reads in MiXCR, keeping a single row per CDR3 protein. There are about 240,000 distinct CDR3 sequences in the sample; approximately 9% occur only once, and nearly 7% lies in the top ten. V shed 0 bases, J shed 4 bases, and the junction held 5 bases outside the gene matches. Germline lookup yields CDR1 SGHRS and CDR2 YFSETQ. This CDR3 is 16 amino acids long. This chain connects TRBV5-1 to TRBJ2-1, with 9 nucleotides matching TRBD2. This TCR came from a male donor with ankylosing spondylitis or in good health (not recorded which). Sequencing was done on a sample of blood, either unsorted or a sorted T cell fraction (not recorded which). The CDR3, as DNA: TGCGCCAGCAGCTTGGCCCAAGCGGGAGGTTACAATGAGCAGTTCTTC. The encoded protein is CASSLAQAGGYNEQFF.